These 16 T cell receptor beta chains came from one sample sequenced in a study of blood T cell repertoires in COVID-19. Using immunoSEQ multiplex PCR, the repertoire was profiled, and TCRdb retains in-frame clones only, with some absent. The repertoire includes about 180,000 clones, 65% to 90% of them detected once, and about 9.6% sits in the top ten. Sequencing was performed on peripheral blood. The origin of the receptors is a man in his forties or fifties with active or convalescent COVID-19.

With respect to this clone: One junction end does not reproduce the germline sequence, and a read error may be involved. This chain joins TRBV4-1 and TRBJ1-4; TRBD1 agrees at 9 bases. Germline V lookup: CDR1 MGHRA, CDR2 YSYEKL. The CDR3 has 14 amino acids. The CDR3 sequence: CASSPPGQGKDRWF. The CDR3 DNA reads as TGCGCCAGCAGCCCTCCGGGACAGGGTAAGGATAGGTGGTTT.

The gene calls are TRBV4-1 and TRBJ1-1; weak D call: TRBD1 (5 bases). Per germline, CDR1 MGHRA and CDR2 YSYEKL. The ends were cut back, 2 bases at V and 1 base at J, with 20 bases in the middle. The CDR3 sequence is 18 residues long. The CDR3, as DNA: TGCGCCAGCAGCCAACCGGGGGGACGAACGGGGCCGAACACTGAAGCTTTCTTT. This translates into CASSQPGGRTGPNTEAFF.

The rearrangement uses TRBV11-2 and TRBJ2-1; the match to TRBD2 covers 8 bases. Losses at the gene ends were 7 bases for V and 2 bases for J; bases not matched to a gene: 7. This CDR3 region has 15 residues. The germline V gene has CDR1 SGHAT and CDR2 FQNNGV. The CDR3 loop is CASTRAGVAYNEQFF. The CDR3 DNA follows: TGTGCCAGCACCCGAGCGGGAGTGGCCTACAATGAGCAGTTCTTC.

CDR3 region: CASSLARVLGNTEAFF. The CDR3 bases are TGTGCCAGCAGCTTAGCCAGGGTTCTTGGGAACACTGAAGCTTTCTTT. The V and J genes are TRBV7-2 and TRBJ1-1; TRBD1 might be the D (5 bases). The CDR3 runs 16 residues. V lost 0 bases, J lost 1 base, and 12 bases lay in between. Per germline, CDR1 SGHTA and CDR2 FQGNSA.

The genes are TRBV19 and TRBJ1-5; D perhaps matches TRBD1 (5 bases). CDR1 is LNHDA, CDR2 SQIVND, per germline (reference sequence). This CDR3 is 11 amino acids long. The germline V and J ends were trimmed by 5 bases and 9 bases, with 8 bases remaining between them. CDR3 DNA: TGTGCCAGTAGTCAGGGTTGGCCCCAGCATTTT. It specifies CASSQGWPQHF.

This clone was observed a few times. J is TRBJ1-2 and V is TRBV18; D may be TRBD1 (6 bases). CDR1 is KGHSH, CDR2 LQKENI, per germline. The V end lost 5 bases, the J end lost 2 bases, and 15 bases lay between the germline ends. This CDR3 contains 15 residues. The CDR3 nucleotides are TGTGCCAGCTCAGTATACAATACAGGGAACTATGGCTACACCTTC. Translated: CASSVYNTGNYGYTF.

CDR3 region: CASQDGLAVFSSTDTQYF. CDR3 sequence (DNA): TGCGCCAGCCAGGACGGACTAGCGGTTTTTTCTAGCACAGATACGCAGTATTTT. The chain uses TRBV5-1 and TRBJ2-3, with TRBD2 matching 10 bases. The CDR3 totals 18 residues. With V trimmed by 7 bases and J by 0 bases, 14 bases remained unmatched. CDR1 is SGHRS and CDR2 is YFSETQ in the germline V gene.

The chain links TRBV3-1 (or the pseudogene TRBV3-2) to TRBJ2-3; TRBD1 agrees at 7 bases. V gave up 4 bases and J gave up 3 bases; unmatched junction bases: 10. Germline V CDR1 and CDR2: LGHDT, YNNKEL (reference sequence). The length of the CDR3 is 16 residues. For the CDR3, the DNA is TGTGCCAGCAGCCCTCGGGGACAGCTCGGGACAGATACGCAGTATTTT. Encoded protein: CASSPRGQLGTDTQYF.

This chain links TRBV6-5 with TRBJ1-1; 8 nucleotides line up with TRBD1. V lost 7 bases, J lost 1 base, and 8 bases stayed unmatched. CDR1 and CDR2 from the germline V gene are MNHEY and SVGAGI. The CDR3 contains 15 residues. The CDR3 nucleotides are TGTGCCAGCATCCGCCCCGGGACAGGGAACACTGAAGCTTTCTTT. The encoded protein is CASIRPGTGNTEAFF.

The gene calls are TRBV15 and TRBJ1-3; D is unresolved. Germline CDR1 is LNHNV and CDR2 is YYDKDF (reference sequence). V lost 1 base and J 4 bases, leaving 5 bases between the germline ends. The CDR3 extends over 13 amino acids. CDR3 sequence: CATSRVSGNTIYF. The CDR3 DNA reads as TGTGCCACCAGCAGAGTTTCAGGAAACACCATATATTTT. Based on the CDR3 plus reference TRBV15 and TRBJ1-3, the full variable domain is DAMVIQNPRYQVTQFGKPVTLSCSQTLNHNVMYWYQQKSSQAPKLLFHYYDKDFNNEADTPDNFQSRRPNTSFCFLDIRSPGLGDTAMYLCATSRVSGNTIYFGEGSWLTVV.

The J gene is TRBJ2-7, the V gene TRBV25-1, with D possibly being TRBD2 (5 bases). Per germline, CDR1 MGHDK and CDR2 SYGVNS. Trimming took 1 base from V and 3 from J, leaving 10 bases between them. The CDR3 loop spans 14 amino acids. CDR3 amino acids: CASSESRGNYEQYF. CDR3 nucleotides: TGTGCCAGCAGTGAATCTCGGGGTAACTACGAGCAGTACTTC.

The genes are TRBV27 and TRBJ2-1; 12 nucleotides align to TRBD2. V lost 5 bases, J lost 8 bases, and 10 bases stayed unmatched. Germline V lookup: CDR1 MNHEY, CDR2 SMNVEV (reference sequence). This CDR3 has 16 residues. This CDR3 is CASSPWTSGALDEQFF. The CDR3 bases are TGTGCCAGCAGTCCCTGGACTAGCGGGGCCTTGGATGAGCAGTTCTTC.

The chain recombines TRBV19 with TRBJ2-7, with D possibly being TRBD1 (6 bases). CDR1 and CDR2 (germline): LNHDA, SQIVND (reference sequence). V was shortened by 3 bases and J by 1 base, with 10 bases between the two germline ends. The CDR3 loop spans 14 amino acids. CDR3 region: CASSIQQGSYEQYF. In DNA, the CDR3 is TGTGCCAGTAGTATCCAACAGGGATCCTACGAGCAGTACTTC.

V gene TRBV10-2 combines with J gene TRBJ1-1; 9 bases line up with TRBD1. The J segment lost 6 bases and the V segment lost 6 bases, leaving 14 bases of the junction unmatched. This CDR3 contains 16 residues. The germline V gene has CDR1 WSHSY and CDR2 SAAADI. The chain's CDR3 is CASSPGQGFPRAEAFF. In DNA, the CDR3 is TGCGCCAGCAGCCCGGGACAGGGATTCCCAAGGGCTGAAGCTTTCTTT.

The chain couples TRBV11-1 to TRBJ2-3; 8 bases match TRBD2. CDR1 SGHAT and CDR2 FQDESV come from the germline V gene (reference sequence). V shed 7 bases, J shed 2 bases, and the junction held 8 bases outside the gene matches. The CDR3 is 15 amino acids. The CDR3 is CASTRIAGHTDTQYF. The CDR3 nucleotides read TGTGCCAGCACCCGGATAGCGGGGCACACAGATACGCAGTATTTT.

CDR3 nucleotides: TGTGCCAGTAGTATTTCAGGAATTAACTATGGCTACACCTTC. It codes for CASSISGINYGYTF. The rearrangement links TRBV19 to TRBJ1-2, with D unresolved. Looked up from germline, CDR1 is LNHDA and CDR2 is SQIVND (reference sequence). Trimming took off 3 bases at V and 1 base at J, with 9 bases between the two ends. The length of the CDR3 is 14 residues. Filled out from reference TRBV19 and TRBJ1-2, the complete variable domain reads DGGITQSPKYLFRKEGQNVTLSCEQNLNHDAMYWYRQDPGQGLRLIYYSQIVNDFQKGDIAEGYSVSREKKESFPLTVTSAQKNPTAFYLCASSISGINYGYTFGSGTRLTVV.